A single sample is the source of the 26 T cell receptor beta chains below, sequenced in a study of T cells in Graves' hyperthyroidism and ophthalmopathy. Using RNA transcripts as the source, TCR beta CDR3 regions were amplified. The TCR CDR3 first-round RT-PCR relied on the HTBI primer set. TCRdb re-analysed the multiplex PCR reads in MiXCR, keeping a single row per CDR3 protein. The sample holds roughly 520,000 distinct CDR3 sequences, less than 25% seen once. What was sequenced was blood. These receptors all stem from a woman aged 30 to 39 with Graves' ophthalmopathy.

This clonotype was counted a few times. This chain joins TRBV6-5 and TRBJ2-7; TRBD1 might be the D (5 bases). Between the trimmed V and J ends, which lost 0 bases and 3 bases, there was a span of 12 bases. The CDR3 has 15 amino acids. Germline V gives CDR1 MNHEY, CDR2 SVGAGI. The CDR3 reads CASSYSSQGYYEQYF. The CDR3 DNA sequence: TGTGCCAGCAGTTACTCGAGCCAGGGCTACTACGAGCAGTACTTC.

At least ten counts were recorded for this clonotype. The chain carries TRBV20-1 and TRBJ2-7; no reliable D call. The CDR3 extends over 11 amino acids. CDR1 is DFQATT, CDR2 SNEGSKA, per germline (reference sequence). Trimming shortened V by 7 bases and J by 4 bases, and 11 bases separated the two germline ends. CDR3 nucleotides: TGCAGTGTGGGTGGACGTTACGAGCAGTACTTC. Its protein product is CSVGGRYEQYF.

This sequence joins TRBV2 and TRBJ2-2; tentatively, D is TRBD2 (6 bases). CDR3 length: 16 amino acids. Germline loops: CDR1 SNHLY, CDR2 FYNNEI. V lost 8 bases and J 4 bases, leaving 20 bases between the germline ends. CDR3 in DNA: TGTGCCAGCCTTAAACGGGGGAACCGTGGCACCGGGGAGCTGTTTTTT. Translating it yields CASLKRGNRGTGELFF.

This clonotype occurred many times. The rearrangement joins TRBV7-9 to TRBJ1-2; D is unresolved. CDR1 is SEHNR and CDR2 is FQNEAQ in the germline V gene (reference sequence). V dropped 2 bases and J dropped 4 bases, with 8 bases sitting between them. CDR3 length: 13 amino acids. CDR3 coding DNA: TGTGCCAGCAGCTTACAACAGAGCTATGGCTACACCTTC. Its protein product is CASSLQQSYGYTF.

This clonotype was counted many times. In DNA, the CDR3 is TGTGCCAGCAGTGTTAGACAGGGAGTGGGGGAGCAGTACTTC. As protein: CASSVRQGVGEQYF. The rearrangement links TRBV2 to TRBJ2-7; 7 nucleotides agree with TRBD1. The CDR3 has 14 amino acids. Germline-derived CDR1 and CDR2 are SNHLY and FYNNEI. V shed 4 bases, J shed 7 bases, and the junction held 10 bases outside the gene matches. Full variable domain (outside the CDR3, taken from reference TRBV2 and TRBJ2-7): EPEVTQTPSHQVTQMGQEVILRCVPISNHLYFYWYRQILGQKVEFLVSFYNNEISEKSEIFDDQFSVERPDGSNFTLKIRSTKLEDSAMYFCASSVRQGVGEQYFGPGTRLTVT.

J is TRBJ2-7 and V is TRBV30; D is ambiguous. CDR3 length equals 13 residues. CDR1 is GTSNPN and CDR2 is SVGIG in the germline V gene (reference sequence). Trimming left V 4 bases short and J 1 base short, with 11 bases between. The CDR3 DNA reads as TGTGCCTGGACTACGTGGGGTTCCTACGAGCAGTACTTC. Translation: CAWTTWGSYEQYF.

Many counts were recorded for this clonotype. The CDR3 DNA follows: TGTGCCAGCAGTTTCAGTGAGGCGGCCGGGGAGCTGTTTTTT. Its translation is CASSFSEAAGELFF. The chain carries TRBV12-3 or TRBV12-4 and TRBJ2-2; D unclear. V was pared by 3 bases and J by 6 bases, with 11 bases between. The CDR3 sequence is 14 residues long.

This clonotype was counted ten times or more. The chain couples TRBV3-1 to TRBJ1-1; D not resolved. Per germline, CDR1 LGHDT and CDR2 YNNKEL (reference sequence). V was cut by 0 bases and J by 5 bases, with 7 bases left in between. The length of the CDR3 is 13 residues. CDR3 in amino acids: CASSQDAGTEAFF. CDR3 in DNA: TGTGCCAGCAGCCAAGACGCGGGGACTGAAGCTTTCTTT.

This clonotype has ten or more counts. This chain uses TRBV6-2 or TRBV6-3 with TRBJ1-1; no clear D. Per the germline V gene, CDR1 is MNHEY and CDR2 is SVGEGT. The CDR3 has 19 amino acids. Between the trimmed V and J ends, which lost 0 bases and 0 bases, there was a span of 20 bases. The CDR3 DNA sequence: TGTGCCAGCAGTTACTCGACGGTAGTGGATTACACGCTGAACACTGAAGCTTTCTTT. Translating gives CASSYSTVVDYTLNTEAFF.

This clonotype was seen ten or more times. The rearrangement uses TRBV4-1 and TRBJ2-7; D call uncertain. Trimming removed 0 bases at V and 0 bases at J, with 12 bases between. The CDR3 has 16 residues. Germline CDR1 and CDR2: MGHRA and YSYEKL. This CDR3 reads CASSQDLATSSYEQYF. The CDR3 DNA reads as TGCGCCAGCAGCCAAGATTTGGCAACGAGCTCCTACGAGCAGTACTTC.

The J gene is TRBJ2-2, the V gene TRBV15; 7 bases fit TRBD1. The CDR3 length is 16 residues. Losses at the gene ends were 3 bases for V and 8 bases for J; bases not matched to a gene: 12. The germline CDR1 and CDR2 sequences are LNHNV and YYDKDF (reference sequence). CDR3 loop: CATSRPLTGLSGELFF. The CDR3 DNA sequence: TGTGCCACCAGCAGGCCCCTGACAGGGCTATCAGGGGAGCTGTTTTTT.

The table lists this clonotype with many counts. V usage is TRBV28 and J usage is TRBJ2-7, with 10 bases matching TRBD2. CDR1 and CDR2 (germline): MDHEN, SYDVKM. There are 15 residues in the CDR3. V lost 6 bases, J lost 0 bases, and 5 bases stayed unmatched. CDR3 DNA: TGTGCCAGCAGCCCTAGCGGGGGCCTCTCCTACGAGCAGTACTTC. Translation: CASSPSGGLSYEQYF.

This chain uses TRBV19 with TRBJ2-7; a possible D gene is TRBD1 (6 bases). V lost 2 bases and J lost 3, with 14 bases in between. Germline CDR1 and CDR2: LNHDA and SQIVND (reference sequence). The CDR3 runs to 15 residues. CDR3 in DNA: TGTGCCAGTAGTATAACGACCGACAGGTTCTACGAGCAGTACTTC. Translating it yields CASSITTDRFYEQYF. Drawing the rest from reference TRBV19 and TRBJ2-7, the complete variable domain is DGGITQSPKYLFRKEGQNVTLSCEQNLNHDAMYWYRQDPGQGLRLIYYSQIVNDFQKGDIAEGYSVSREKKESFPLTVTSAQKNPTAFYLCASSITTDRFYEQYFGPGTRLTVT.

V and J are TRBV14 and TRBJ2-2, with D perhaps TRBD1 (6 bases). Trimming removed 1 base from V and 7 bases from J, with 13 bases in between. The germline gives CDR1 SGHDN, CDR2 FVKESK. This CDR3 is built from 15 residues. Written as DNA, the CDR3 is TGTGCCAGCAGCCAAGCGACAGGTTACGACGGGGAGCTGTTTTTT. Encoded protein: CASSQATGYDGELFF.

This clonotype has just a few counts. This chain connects TRBV6-1 to TRBJ1-5; D is possibly TRBD1 (5 bases). CDR3 length: 17 residues. CDR1 MNHNS and CDR2 SASEGT come from the germline V gene. Between the trimmed V and J ends, which lost 8 bases and 1 base, there was a span of 21 bases. The CDR3 bases are TGTGCCAGCGGAACACACGGGGTGGGGGTAAGCAATCAGCCCCAGCATTTT. Translation gives CASGTHGVGVSNQPQHF.

The sample holds many counts of this clonotype. The CDR3 DNA reads as TGTGCCAGCTCACCAGAACAGGCGTTCCTTTACTATGGCTACACCTTC. Translation gives CASSPEQAFLYYGYTF. The V and J genes are TRBV18 and TRBJ1-2; D may be TRBD1 (5 bases). The V end lost 2 bases, the J end lost 3 bases, and 16 bases lay between the germline ends. Germline V gene sequence: CDR1 KGHSH, CDR2 LQKENI. This CDR3 has 16 amino acids.

The genes are TRBV12-3 or TRBV12-4 and TRBJ2-7, with D unclear. The CDR3 length is 13 residues. The V and J ends lost 3 bases and 3 bases respectively, with 9 bases between them. This CDR3 is CASSLQAGYEQYF. The DNA of the CDR3 is TGTGCCAGCAGTTTGCAGGCTGGCTACGAGCAGTACTTC.

Ten or more counts support this clonotype. The chain recombines TRBV12-3 or TRBV12-4 with TRBJ1-1, with D unresolved. With 6 bases removed from V and 1 base from J, the gap between germline ends came to 12 bases. The CDR3 is 14 residues long. The CDR3 reads CASSPPNQNTEAFF. The CDR3, as DNA: TGTGCCAGCAGCCCGCCCAACCAGAACACTGAAGCTTTCTTT.

This clonotype appeared many times. This chain uses TRBV6-2 or TRBV6-3 with TRBJ2-7; 11 nucleotides line up with TRBD2. The CDR3 is 14 amino acids. The J segment lost 3 bases and the V segment lost 6 bases, leaving 4 bases of the junction unmatched. CDR1 MNHEY and CDR2 SVGEGT come from the germline V gene. This CDR3 reads CASRLAGAYYEQYF. CDR3 DNA sequence: TGTGCCAGCAGACTAGCGGGGGCCTACTACGAGCAGTACTTC.

This clonotype came up many times. The chain is built from TRBV6-1 and TRBJ2-7, with TRBD1 as a possible D gene (6 bases). The CDR3 consists of 14 residues. V lost 5 bases and J 3 bases, leaving 14 bases between the germline ends. Germline loops: CDR1 MNHNS, CDR2 SASEGT. The CDR3: CASSREQGLYEQYF. The CDR3 bases are TGTGCCAGCAGTCGCGAACAGGGTCTCTACGAGCAGTACTTC.

This clonotype was counted at least ten times. The genes are TRBV5-1 and TRBJ1-2, with D possibly TRBD1 on 6 matching bases. Germline values: CDR1 SGHRS, CDR2 YFSETQ. V shed 2 bases and J shed 8 bases, with 16 bases lying between them. CDR3 length: 14 amino acids. CDR3 DNA: TGCGCCAGCAGCTTAACAGGGTCGGATAGCGGCTACACCTTC. Translated: CASSLTGSDSGYTF.

This clonotype occurred many times. The chain recombines TRBV28 with TRBJ1-2; 10 bases map to TRBD1. This CDR3 has 15 residues. Germline V gives CDR1 MDHEN, CDR2 SYDVKM. J lost 4 bases, V lost 4 bases, and 6 bases had no gene match. CDR3 coding DNA: TGTGCCAGCAGTTCAGACAGGGGGCTAGGCTATGGCTACACCTTC. Its translation: CASSSDRGLGYGYTF.

V is TRBV6-1 and J is TRBJ1-1; 8 nucleotides agree with TRBD1. V trimming: 1 base; J trimming: 1 base; junction bases outside the gene matches: 2. CDR1 MNHNS and CDR2 SASEGT come from the germline V gene. The CDR3 loop spans 15 amino acids. The CDR3 bases are TGTGCCAGCAGTGAAGAAGACAGGGGGAACACTGAAGCTTTCTTT. This gives the protein CASSEEDRGNTEAFF.

The chain uses TRBV4-3 and TRBJ2-7; the match to TRBD2 covers 7 bases. With V trimmed by 0 bases and J by 2 bases, 10 bases remained unmatched. The CDR3 is 17 amino acids. Looked up from germline, CDR1 is LGHNA and CDR2 is YSLEER. The CDR3 reads CASSQDIGGMRTYEQYF. CDR3 nucleotides: TGCGCCAGCAGCCAAGATATCGGGGGGATGAGGACCTACGAGCAGTACTTC.

Many counts were recorded for this clonotype. The chain uses TRBV19 and TRBJ2-7; D is ambiguous. V dropped 5 bases and J dropped 2 bases, with 13 bases sitting between them. Looked up from germline, CDR1 is LNHDA and CDR2 is SQIVND (reference sequence). CDR3 length: 14 amino acids. The CDR3 loop reads CASSAEVTPYEQYF. The CDR3 DNA reads as TGTGCCAGTAGTGCCGAGGTAACACCCTACGAGCAGTACTTC.

This clonotype was counted many times. The chain uses TRBV6-1 and TRBJ1-2; D might be TRBD1 (5 bases). Germline V gene lookup returns CDR1 MNHNS and CDR2 SASEGT. The CDR3 contains 14 residues. The ends were cut back, 2 bases at V and 7 bases at J, with 14 bases in the middle. The CDR3 DNA reads TGTGCCAGCAGTGAAACGTTGGGGCCGATTGGCTACACCTTC. This translates into CASSETLGPIGYTF.